This T cell receptor beta chain was obtained from a study of cytotoxic CD8 clonotypes in ibrutinib-treated CLL. As for this clone: Its antigen remains unknown.

Depth targeted 1 in 200,000 to 1 in 1 million T cells, averaging 10x coverage per clonotype. Data came from immunoSEQ multiplex PCR; TCRdb stores just in-frame clones and leaves some out. The sample lists about 310,000 clones, around four fifths occurring once. The germline V gene has CDR1 LGHNA and CDR2 YSLEER. This CDR3 is 14 amino acids long. The V gene lost 1 base and the J gene lost 5 bases, with 9 bases spanning the gap. Findings and limits, study-wide: Rising at ibrutinib response, clonality subsequently fell back toward baseline at progression. Researchers report that baseline clonality outpaced age-matched healthy donors and tracked circulating CD8+ T-cell counts. On treatment, the uncommon public clonotypes contracted or remained stable.

The TCR was taken from a human donor with chronic lymphocytic leukemia. The sequencing used PBMCs, collected before ibrutinib treatment. This rearrangement joins TRBV4-3 to TRBJ2-1; the D is unclear. The CDR3 is CASSQVYENNEQFF. CDR3 sequence (DNA): TGCGCCAGCAGCCAAGTCTACGAAAACAATGAGCAGTTCTTC.